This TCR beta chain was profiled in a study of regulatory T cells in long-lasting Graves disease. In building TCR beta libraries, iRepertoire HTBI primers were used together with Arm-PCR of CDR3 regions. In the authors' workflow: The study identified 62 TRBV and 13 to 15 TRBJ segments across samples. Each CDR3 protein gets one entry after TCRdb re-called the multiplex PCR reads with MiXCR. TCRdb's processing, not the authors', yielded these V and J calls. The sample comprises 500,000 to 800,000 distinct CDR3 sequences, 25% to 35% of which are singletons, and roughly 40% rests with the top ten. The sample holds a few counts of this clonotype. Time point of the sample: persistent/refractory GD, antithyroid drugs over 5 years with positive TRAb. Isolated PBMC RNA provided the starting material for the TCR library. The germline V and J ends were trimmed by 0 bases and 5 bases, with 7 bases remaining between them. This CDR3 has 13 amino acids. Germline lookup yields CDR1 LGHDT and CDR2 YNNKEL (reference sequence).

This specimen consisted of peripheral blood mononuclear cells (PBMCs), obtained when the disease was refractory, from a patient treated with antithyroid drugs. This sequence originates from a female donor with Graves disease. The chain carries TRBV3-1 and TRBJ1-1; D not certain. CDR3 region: CASSQDRETEAFF. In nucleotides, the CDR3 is TGTGCCAGCAGCCAAGATCGGGAGACTGAAGCTTTCTTT.